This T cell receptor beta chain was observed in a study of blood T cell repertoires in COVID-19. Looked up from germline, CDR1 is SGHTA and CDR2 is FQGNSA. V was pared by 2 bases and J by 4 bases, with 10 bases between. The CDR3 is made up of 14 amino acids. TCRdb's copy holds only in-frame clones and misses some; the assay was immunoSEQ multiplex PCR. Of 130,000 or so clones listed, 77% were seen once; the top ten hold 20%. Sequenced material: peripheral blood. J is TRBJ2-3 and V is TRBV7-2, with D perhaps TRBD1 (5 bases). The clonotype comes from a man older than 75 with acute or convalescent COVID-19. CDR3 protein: CASSLSRGSDTQYF. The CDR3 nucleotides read TGTGCCAGCAGCTTAAGTAGGGGATCAGATACGCAGTATTTT.